The rows below give T cell receptor beta chains drawn from one sample of a study of blood T cell repertoires in COVID-19. TCRdb's copy holds only in-frame clones and misses some; the assay was immunoSEQ multiplex PCR. The sample lists fewer than 300,000 clones, 70% to 85% occurring once. The material sequenced was peripheral blood. These receptors originate from a woman older than 75 with acute or convalescent COVID-19. Each CDR3 is given with its conserved first and last residue. The order of the fields is V gene, J gene, clone size, D gene, CDR3 DNA, CDR3 protein. A D gene is named only where the DNA matches it firmly. The size of a clone is reported for some rows only, either as once, few or many, or as a class for expanded clones.

>TRBV20-1|TRBJ1-1|NA|NA
TGCAGTGCTAGTCCCCCAGGTCAAAATGAAGCTTTCTTT
CSASPPGQNEAFF
>TRBV3-1/TRBV3-2|TRBJ2-1|NA|TRBD2
TGTGCCAGCAGCCCCCGGACTAGCGTCAATGAGCAGTTCTTC
CASSPRTSVNEQFF
>TRBV19|TRBJ1-5|NA|NA
TGTGCCAGTAGTATACGTCCAGGCCTCGGTCAGCCCCAGCATTTT
CASSIRPGLGQPQHF
>TRBV3-1/TRBV3-2|TRBJ2-2|NA|TRBD2
TGTGCCAGCAGCCGAGGCGGGGGATTGGACACCGGGGAGCTGTTTTTT
CASSRGGGLDTGELFF
>TRBV7-2|TRBJ2-3|NA|TRBD2
TGTGCCAGCACCCCAGGGACTAGCGGGGGGGCAGTAGATACGCAGTATTTT
CASTPGTSGGAVDTQYF
>TRBV30|TRBJ1-2|NA|NA
TGTGCCTGGAGTGCCAAGGACAGATCCTATGGCTACACCTTC
CAWSAKDRSYGYTF
>TRBV19|TRBJ2-3|NA|TRBD1
TGTGCCAGTAGTACAGGACAGGGCAGGGGAGATACGCAGTATTTT
CASSTGQGRGDTQYF
>TRBV5-1|TRBJ1-1|many|NA
TGCGCCAGCAGCTTGTCTACTGTCTACACTGAAGCTTTCTTT
CASSLSTVYTEAFF
>TRBV5-1|TRBJ1-3|NA|TRBD1
TGCGCCAGCAGCTTGATCGGGACAGTAGGAAACACCATATATTTT
CASSLIGTVGNTIYF
>TRBV11-2|TRBJ1-1|NA|TRBD1
TGTGCCAGCAGCCACGGACAGGGTAGGTTCGGTGTGGACACTGAAGCTTTCTTT
CASSHGQGRFGVDTEAFF
>TRBV25-1|TRBJ1-1|NA|TRBD1
TGTGCCAGCACCCCGGACAGGGGCAACACTGAAGCTTTCTTT
CASTPDRGNTEAFF
>TRBV4-2|TRBJ2-1|many|TRBD2
TGTGCCAGCAGCCAAGATAGGGCTAGCGGGACCTATGAGCAGTTCTTC
CASSQDRASGTYEQFF
>TRBV5-1|TRBJ2-3|NA|NA
TGCGCCAGCAGCTTGCACAGGGAACCCACAGATACGCAGTATTTT
CASSLHREPTDTQYF
>TRBV7-2|TRBJ2-7|NA|TRBD1
TGTGCCAGCAGCTTAGTTCTTAGTGGGACAGACCACTACGAGCAGTACTTC
CASSLVLSGTDHYEQYF
>TRBV5-4|TRBJ1-2|NA|TRBD1
TGTGCCAGCAGCCCGGGACAGGGCGGCTATGGCTACACCTTC
CASSPGQGGYGYTF
>TRBV15|TRBJ2-5|NA|NA
TGTGCCACCAGCGTCCCGGGGGTAAAGGAGACCCAGTACTTC
CATSVPGVKETQYF
>TRBV5-1|TRBJ1-4|NA|NA
TGCGCCAGCAGCTTGGCCGGGGCGGGAGAAAAACTGTTTTTT
CASSLAGAGEKLFF
>TRBV6-5|TRBJ1-2|NA|TRBD1
TGTGCCAGCAGTTACGAAACAGGGGGTAGTGGCTACACCTTC
CASSYETGGSGYTF
>TRBV6-5|TRBJ2-7|NA|TRBD1
TGTGCCAGCAATGGACAGGGGGCGACCTACGAGCAGTACTTC
CASNGQGATYEQYF
>TRBV12-2|TRBJ2-2|NA|NA
TGTGCAAGGAAACCCTGGGCGGGAAGGAACACCGGGGAGCTGTTTTTT
CARKPWAGRNTGELFF
>TRBV2|TRBJ1-2|NA|TRBD1
TGTGCCAGCAGCGCCGGGACAGGGGGCTATGGCTACACCTTC
CASSAGTGGYGYTF
>TRBV7-9|TRBJ2-7|NA|TRBD2
TGTGCCAGCAGCTCCCTAGCGGGAATATCCTACGAGCAGTACTTC
CASSSLAGISYEQYF
>TRBV6-5|TRBJ2-7|NA|NA
TGTGCCAGCAGTTACACTCCAGGATTCTACGAGCAGTACTTC
CASSYTPGFYEQYF
>TRBV20-1|TRBJ1-2|once|NA
TGCAGTGCTAGTAGTGGCCTTGGCTACACCTTC
CSASSGLGYTF
>TRBV5-1|TRBJ2-7|NA|TRBD2
TGCGCCAGCAGCTTGTTAGCGGGGGGGATCTCCTACGAGCAGTACTTC
CASSLLAGGISYEQYF
>TRBV19|TRBJ2-1|once|NA
TGTGCCAGTAGTAGCGTGAGGGGGGGGAACAATGAGCAGTTCTTC
CASSSVRGGNNEQFF
>TRBV19|TRBJ2-3|NA|NA
TGTGCCAGTAGTTGGCGGGATAGGGGAGATACGCAGTATTTT
CASSWRDRGDTQYF
>TRBV28|TRBJ1-2|few|NA
TGTGCCAGCAGTTTGGGGGCCGGTAACTATGGCTACACCTTC
CASSLGAGNYGYTF
>TRBV9|TRBJ2-7|NA|TRBD1
TGTGCCAGCAGCGCCAACAGGGGCGAGCAGTACTTC
CASSANRGEQYF
>TRBV5-4|TRBJ2-3|NA|NA
TGTGCCAGCAGCTTGGCCGGGGGGCGGGGAGATACGCAGTATTTT
CASSLAGGRGDTQYF
>TRBV7-2|TRBJ2-5|NA|NA
TGTGCCAGCAGCTTAGTCGGTCCGGGGACCCAGTACTTC
CASSLVGPGTQYF
>TRBV20-1|TRBJ1-1|NA|NA
TGCAGTGCTAGTAAAGGACAGTTGAACACTGAAGCTTTCTTT
CSASKGQLNTEAFF
>TRBV21-1|TRBJ2-5|NA|NA
TGTGCCAGCAGCATTCGAGCGGGAGTCCAAGAGACCCAGTACTTC
CASSIRAGVQETQYF
>TRBV4-3|TRBJ2-7|NA|TRBD2
TGCGCCAGCAGCCAAGCCGGGGGGGGCTACGAGCAGTACTTC
CASSQAGGGYEQYF
>TRBV7-2|TRBJ2-3|NA|NA
TGTGCCAGCAGCTTAGGTCTCGGGAGAGGGAGTACAGATACGCAGTATTTT
CASSLGLGRGSTDTQYF
>TRBV2|TRBJ1-5|NA|NA
TGTGCCAGCAGTGAAGAGGGCGGGGTTCAGCCCCAGCATTTT
CASSEEGGVQPQHF
>TRBV9|TRBJ1-1|NA|TRBD1
TGTGCCAGCAGCCCGCCACAGGGGGGCGGCACTGAAGCTTTCTTT
CASSPPQGGGTEAFF
>TRBV28|TRBJ2-2|NA|NA
TGTGCCAGCAGTTCTGGAGGGACGAACACCGGGGAGCTGTTTTTT
CASSSGGTNTGELFF
>TRBV4-2|TRBJ2-7|NA|TRBD2
TGTGCCAGCAGCCAAGGACGGACTAGCGTCTACGAGCAGTACTTC
CASSQGRTSVYEQYF
>TRBV11-2|TRBJ2-7|NA|TRBD2
TGTGCCAGCAGACGGACTAGCGGGGGATACGAGCAGTACTTC
CASRRTSGGYEQYF
>TRBV5-1|TRBJ2-6|NA|NA
TGCGCCAGCATATTAGAACCAAATTCTGGGGCCAACGTCCTGACTTTC
CASILEPNSGANVLTF
>TRBV10-1|TRBJ1-1|few|NA
TGCGCCAGCAGTGATGGGTCCCGGGGCACTGAAGCTTTCTTT
CASSDGSRGTEAFF
>TRBV5-4|TRBJ2-5|NA|TRBD2
TGTGCCAGCAGTGGTGGGACTAGCGGGGGCCTGCAAGAGACCCAGTACTTC
CASSGGTSGGLQETQYF
>TRBV5-1|TRBJ2-7|NA|TRBD1
TGCGCCAGCAGCTCCGGACAGGGGGCTTACGAGCAGTACTTC
CASSSGQGAYEQYF
>TRBV5-1|TRBJ2-5|once|TRBD1
TGCGCCAGCAGCAATCCGGGACAGGGGCGAGAGACCCAGTACTTC
CASSNPGQGRETQYF
>TRBV7-9|TRBJ2-1|NA|TRBD2
TGTGCCAGCATCTCTGGGACTAGCGGGAATTACAATGAGCAGTTCTTC
CASISGTSGNYNEQFF
>TRBV5-1|TRBJ2-7|once|TRBD2
TGCGCCAGCAGCTACGGGATAGCGGGAGTAACCTACGAGCAGTACTTC
CASSYGIAGVTYEQYF
>TRBV5-1|TRBJ2-5|NA|NA
TGCGCCAGCAGCTTGGAGCGACCCAACCAAGAGACCCAGTACTTC
CASSLERPNQETQYF